This T cell receptor (beta chain) came from a study of blood T cell repertoires in COVID-19. Study information: COVID-19 samples, acute and convalescent, were from the United States, Italy and Spain. Sources were T cells, B-cell-depleted T cells, or PBMCs; the material itself was cDNA or gDNA.

Per the study methods: Nucleated cell number was recorded as an estimate derived from reference gene primer amplification. Sequencing was performed with immunoSEQ multiplex PCR; in TCRdb, only in-frame clones are kept and a portion is missing. V and J calls and clone size come straight from that table; D and trimming were deduced from the DNA. Seen here are 45,000 or so clones, approximately 90% observed once, and the top ten hold around 13%. V was cut by 0 bases and J by 4 bases, with 12 bases left in between. Looked up from germline, CDR1 is MNHEY and CDR2 is SMNVEV (reference sequence). The CDR3 contains 16 residues.

This TCR derives from a man of 80 years or more with acute or convalescent COVID-19. The sample comprised peripheral blood. V usage is TRBV27 and J usage is TRBJ2-2, with a weak D call TRBD1 (6 bases). This CDR3 is CASSLSTGWGTGELFF. CDR3 sequence (DNA): TGTGCCAGCAGTTTATCAACAGGGTGGGGCACCGGGGAGCTGTTTTTT.